Listed below are T cell receptor beta chains from one sample, sequenced in a study of preoperative IRX-2 immunotherapy in early breast cancer. Assay used: immunoSEQ multiplex PCR; TCRdb lists only in-frame clones, some missing. The table shows 11,000 or so clones, with 75% to 90% occurring only once. The source material was lymph node tissue, sampled before IRX-2 immunotherapy. All receptors derive from a human donor with breast cancer. The CDR3 runs from the conserved cysteine through the conserved F or W. A D gene is named only where the DNA matches it firmly. The size of a clone is reported for some rows only, either as once, few or many, or as a class for expanded clones.

V,length,D,size,J,CDR3,DNA
TRBV12-5,14,.,once,TRBJ1-5,CASNRVYSNQPQHF,TGTGCCAGCAACAGGGTCTATAGCAATCAGCCCCAGCATTTT
TRBV6-8,12,.,.,TRBJ1-2,CASSLSQGGYTF,TGTGCCAGCAGCCTCTCTCAGGGTGGCTACACCTTC
TRBV28,12,.,few,TRBJ1-5,CASSFFDKPQHF,TGTGCCAGCAGTTTTTTTGACAAGCCCCAGCATTTT
TRBV6-8,14,.,.,TRBJ1-5,CASSSGRGGQPQHF,TGTGCCAGCAGTTCTGGACGGGGCGGGCAGCCCCAGCATTTT
TRBV6-8,16,TRBD1,.,TRBJ2-3,CASSSLNRGLRHTQYF,TGTGCCAGCAGCTCCCTTAACAGGGGGCTCCGACATACGCAGTATTTT
TRBV11-3,17,.,.,TRBJ1-3,CASSPTASGHSGNTIYF,TGTGCCAGCAGCCCTACCGCCTCAGGCCACTCTGGAAACACCATATATTTT
TRBV28,12,.,.,TRBJ1-1,CASSLRTVEAFF,TGTGCCAGCAGTCTGCGGACAGTTGAAGCTTTCTTT
TRBV11-3,14,TRBD1,once,TRBJ2-3,CASSPGQGADTQYF,TGTGCCAGCAGCCCAGGACAGGGCGCAGATACGCAGTATTTT
TRBV6-8,13,.,.,TRBJ1-2,CASSAGENYGYTF,TGTGCCAGCAGTGCGGGGGAAAACTATGGCTACACCTTC
TRBV29-1,14,.,.,TRBJ1-2,CSVGEGAPATGYTF,TGCAGCGTCGGGGAAGGGGCACCAGCTACTGGCTACACCTTC
TRBV18,13,.,once,TRBJ2-5,CASSQGGQETQYF,TGTGCCAGCTCGCAGGGAGGCCAAGAGACCCAGTACTTC
TRBV11-3,14,.,few,TRBJ1-1,CASRFRDLNTEAFF,TGTGCCAGCAGATTCAGGGACCTGAACACTGAAGCTTTCTTT
TRBV5-1,15,.,.,TRBJ1-1,CASSSDVFRETEAFF,TGCGCCAGCAGCTCGGACGTATTTAGGGAGACTGAAGCTTTCTTT
TRBV15,14,TRBD2,.,TRBJ2-5,CATSRPPSGGTQYF,TGTGCCACCAGCAGACCCCCGAGCGGGGGGACCCAGTACTTC
TRBV27,14,TRBD1,.,TRBJ1-2,CASSPHSGGEGYTF,TGTGCCAGCAGCCCACACTCAGGGGGGGAGGGCTACACCTTC
TRBV30,13,.,.,TRBJ2-3,CAWSALSTDTQYF,TGTGCCTGGAGTGCACTGAGCACAGATACGCAGTATTTT
TRBV6-7,16,.,.,TRBJ2-7,CASSYPLTGTKYEQYF,TGTGCCAGCAGTTACCCCCTGACAGGGACTAAATACGAGCAGTACTTC
TRBV6-8,13,TRBD1,.,TRBJ1-2,CASSYVWTGGYTF,TGTGCCAGCAGTTACGTTTGGACAGGGGGCTACACCTTC
TRBV11-3,16,TRBD1,.,TRBJ2-2,CASSLRQGGNTGELFF,TGTGCCAGCAGCTTGAGACAGGGGGGAAACACCGGGGAGCTGTTTTTT
TRBV29-1,14,TRBD1,.,TRBJ1-1,CSARDSFVNTEAFF,TGCAGCGCCCGGGACAGCTTTGTGAACACTGAAGCTTTCTTT